This T cell receptor (beta chain) was profiled in a study of CD8 T cells in ankylosing spondylitis. General study points: Disease-linked clones had a CD8+ phenotype and relatively low frequency in peripheral blood. Seemingly distinctive of ankylosing spondylitis blood was a TCR beta motif formed by eight highly homologous variants. Reported data indicate significant enrichment of disease-linked clones within matched ankylosing spondylitis synovial fluid.

TCRdb used MiXCR to reprocess the 5' RACE reads, holding one entry per CDR3 protein. The top ten hold 9.5% to 15% of the sample, which has some 120,000 distinct CDR3 sequences, about 6.5% seen once. The CDR3 sequence is 14 residues long. The V gene end was trimmed by 4 bases and the J gene end by 2 bases; junction bases not matched to a gene: 2. The germline V gene has CDR1 MGHRA and CDR2 YSYEKL. This clonotype has ten or more counts. The antigen remains unidentified. The sequence came from a male donor with ankylosing spondylitis or in good health (not recorded which). This chain links TRBV4-1 with TRBJ1-1; TRBD1 matches 9 bases. Material for sequencing was blood, either unsorted or a sorted T cell fraction (not recorded which). Here the CDR3 DNA reads TGCGCCAGCAGCCGACAGGGGGATAACACTGAAGCTTTCTTT. Amino acids: CASSRQGDNTEAFF.